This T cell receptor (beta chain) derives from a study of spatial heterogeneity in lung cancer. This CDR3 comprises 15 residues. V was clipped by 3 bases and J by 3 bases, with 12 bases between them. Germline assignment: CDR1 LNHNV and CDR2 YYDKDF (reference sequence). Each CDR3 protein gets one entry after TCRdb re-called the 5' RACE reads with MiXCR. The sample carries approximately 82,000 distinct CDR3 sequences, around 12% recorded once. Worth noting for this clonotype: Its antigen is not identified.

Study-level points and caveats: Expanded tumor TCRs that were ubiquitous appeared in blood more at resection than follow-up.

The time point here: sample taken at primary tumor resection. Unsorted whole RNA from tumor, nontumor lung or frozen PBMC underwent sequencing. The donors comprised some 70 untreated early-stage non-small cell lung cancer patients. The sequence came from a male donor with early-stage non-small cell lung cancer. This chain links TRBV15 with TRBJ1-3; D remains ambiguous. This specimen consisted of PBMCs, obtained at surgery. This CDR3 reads CATSRKTWDGNTIYF. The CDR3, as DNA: TGTGCCACCAGCAGGAAGACATGGGATGGAAACACCATATATTTT.